This entry lists 20 T cell receptor beta chains sequenced from one sample in a study of beta chain features in type 1 diabetes. Study outcomes and limitations: Shorter TCRB CDR3s, moderately but significantly so, were found in Type 1 diabetes patients in all four CD4+ subsets.

The whole isolated RNA underwent reverse transcription, so sequencing captured expressed TCRB transcripts. Sequencing was performed with immunoSEQ multiplex PCR; in TCRdb, only in-frame clones are kept and a portion is missing. The sample has some 350,000 clones; 13% are singletons. These receptors are not linked to any known antigen. Sequencing was done on a sample of naive CD4+ T cells from blood. These receptors were obtained from a woman between 18 and 29 years old with type 1 diabetes.

V and J are TRBV15 and TRBJ2-1, with 14 bases matching TRBD2. V was clipped by 4 bases and J by 0 bases; unmatched bases: 20. Per germline, CDR1 LNHNV and CDR2 YYDKDF (reference sequence). This CDR3 contains 23 residues. The CDR3 spells CATSTLGSSRLAGGFNSYNEQFF. CDR3 nucleotide sequence: TGTGCCACCAGCACCCTCGGTAGCTCGCGACTAGCGGGAGGGTTCAACTCCTACAATGAGCAGTTCTTC.

In its sample, this clone was seen a few times. This chain uses TRBV18 with TRBJ1-1; a weak D match, TRBD1 (6 bases). CDR1 is KGHSH, CDR2 LQKENI, per germline. Trimming removed 5 bases from V and 7 bases from J, with 11 bases in between. This CDR3 is built from 12 residues. The CDR3 here is CASSSLTGEAFF. The CDR3, as DNA: TGTGCCAGCTCATCCCTGACAGGTGAAGCTTTCTTT.

The chain employs TRBV15 and TRBJ2-7, with TRBD1 matching 12 bases. The germline V gene has CDR1 LNHNV and CDR2 YYDKDF (reference sequence). The CDR3 runs 17 residues. The V segment lost 0 bases and the J segment 4 bases; nucleotides outside the gene matches: 7. The CDR3 bases are TGTGCCACCAGCAGAGATGGGACAGGGGGCCTTCGGTACGAGCAGTACTTC. Protein sequence: CATSRDGTGGLRYEQYF.

The chain uses TRBV16 and TRBJ1-5; D is uncertain. Trimming took 6 bases from V and 1 from J, leaving 4 bases between them. CDR1 and CDR2 from the germline V gene are KGHSY and FQNENV. This CDR3 has 12 amino acids. The CDR3 here is CASSLSNQPQHF. As DNA, the CDR3 is TGTGCCAGCAGTCTAAGCAATCAGCCCCAGCATTTT.

This chain connects TRBV19 to TRBJ1-5; no firm D call. Germline assignment: CDR1 LNHDA and CDR2 SQIVND (reference sequence). Trimming took 4 bases from V and 2 from J, leaving 12 bases between them. This CDR3 region has 15 residues. CDR3 protein: CASSTSYMGNQPQHF. DNA of the CDR3: TGTGCCAGTAGTACATCTTACATGGGCAATCAGCCCCAGCATTTT.

V is TRBV6-1 and J is TRBJ2-7, with 9 bases aligning to TRBD2. The V segment lost 7 bases and the J segment 4 bases; nucleotides outside the gene matches: 8. The CDR3 runs 14 residues. Germline V gives CDR1 MNHNS, CDR2 SASEGT. CDR3 bases: TGTGCCAGCATTAGGCTAGCGGGATCTTACGAGCAGTACTTC. This gives the protein CASIRLAGSYEQYF.

The genes are TRBV6-5 and TRBJ2-1, with 10 bases lining up with TRBD2. CDR3 size: 14 residues. V was clipped by 6 bases and J by 4 bases; unmatched bases: 3. Germline V gene data show CDR1 as MNHEY and CDR2 as SVGAGI. CDR3 coding DNA: TGTGCCAGCAGACCACTAGCGGGATACAATGAGCAGTTCTTC. Protein sequence: CASRPLAGYNEQFF.

This clone was seen once. The chain has TRBV7-9 and TRBJ2-1, with 7 bases lining up with TRBD2. Trimming cost V 5 bases and J 5 bases; bases outside gene matches: 9. The germline gives CDR1 SEHNR, CDR2 FQNEAQ (reference sequence). This CDR3 region has 15 residues. This CDR3 is CASSRRGSPHNEQFF. The CDR3, as DNA: TGTGCCAGCAGCCGGCGGGGGAGCCCGCACAATGAGCAGTTCTTC.

The rearrangement joins TRBV7-8 to TRBJ2-1, with D uncertain. Germline CDR1 is SGHVS and CDR2 is FQNEAQ. With 1 base removed from V and 1 base from J, the gap between germline ends came to 14 bases. The CDR3 totals 17 residues. As DNA, the CDR3 is TGTGCCAGCAGCTTAGTAGGTAGCTTAGATTCCTACAATGAGCAGTTCTTC. Translating it yields CASSLVGSLDSYNEQFF. Using reference TRBV7-8 and TRBJ2-1 for the parts outside the CDR3, the full variable domain is GAGVSQSPRYKVAKRGQDVALRCDPISGHVSLFWYQQALGQGPEFLTYFQNEAQLDKSGLPSDRFFAERPEGSVSTLKIQRTQQEDSAVYLCASSLVGSLDSYNEQFFGPGTRLTVL.

This clone came up a few times. The genes are TRBV4-3 and TRBJ1-4, with 10 bases matching TRBD1. There are 20 residues in the CDR3. V dropped 0 bases and J dropped 3; count of bases not matched to a gene: 13. Germline CDR1 and CDR2: LGHNA and YSLEER. The CDR3 DNA follows: TGCGCCAGCAGCCAAGATCTATTTCGGGGACAGGGGCTCCCTAATGAAAAACTGTTTTTT. Protein product: CASSQDLFRGQGLPNEKLFF.

This clone was picked up a small number of times. The genes are TRBV19 and TRBJ2-1, with 11 bases aligning to TRBD2. CDR1 LNHDA and CDR2 SQIVND come from the germline V gene (reference sequence). Trimming at V came to 4 bases and at J to 5 bases, leaving 4 bases not matched to a gene. The CDR3 has 15 amino acids. The CDR3 DNA sequence: TGTGCCAGTAGTACCGGGACTAGCGGCAACAATGAGCAGTTCTTC. The encoded protein is CASSTGTSGNNEQFF.

This clone has a handful of counts. In DNA, the CDR3 is TGCAGCGTTGCGGGACAGCAAAATGAAAAACTGTTTTTT. Translated: CSVAGQQNEKLFF. The rearrangement joins TRBV29-1 to TRBJ1-4; 7 positions agree with TRBD1. The germline V gene encodes CDR1 SQVTM and CDR2 ANQGSEA. Germline trimming cut 4 bases from V and 5 bases from J; bases unmatched to any gene: 4. This CDR3 has 13 amino acids.

This clone was detected a few times. The chain uses TRBV12-5 and TRBJ2-1; 14 nucleotides match TRBD2. The length of the CDR3 is 15 residues. Germline V CDR1 and CDR2: LGHNT, FRNRAP. J gave up 6 bases and V 6 bases, and 4 bases lay outside the gene matches. CDR3 in amino acids: CASGTGTSGSNEQFF. CDR3 nucleotide sequence: TGTGCTAGTGGAACCGGGACTAGCGGGAGCAATGAGCAGTTCTTC.

This chain connects TRBV7-2 to TRBJ2-1; a weak D match, TRBD2 (5 bases). The CDR3 spans 17 residues. Germline assignment: CDR1 SGHTA and CDR2 FQGNSA. V was trimmed by 1 base and J by 3 bases, leaving 16 bases between them. CDR3 DNA sequence: TGTGCCAGCAGCTTAGAGTCCGGGATCCCCCACTACAATGAGCAGTTCTTC. Translating gives CASSLESGIPHYNEQFF.

This chain connects TRBV9 to TRBJ2-2; TRBD1 matches 7 bases. The CDR3 is 15 amino acids. CDR1 SGDLS and CDR2 YYNGEE come from the germline V gene. V dropped 1 base and J dropped 1; count of bases not matched to a gene: 1. CDR3 nucleotide sequence: TGTGCCAGCAGCGTATGGACAGGGAACACCGGGGAGCTGTTTTTT. Translation gives CASSVWTGNTGELFF.

Here the CDR3 reads CASSPTKGAYEQYV. The DNA for the CDR3 is TGTGCCAGCTCACCAACAAAAGGGGCCTACGAGCAGTACGTC. The chain combines TRBV18 with TRBJ2-7; D is possibly TRBD1 (5 bases). The CDR3 sequence is 14 residues long. CDR1 is KGHSH, CDR2 LQKENI, per germline. Between the trimmed V and J ends, which lost 2 bases and 2 bases, there was a span of 10 bases.

The V call is TRBV7-9, the J call TRBJ1-3, with unresolved D. The length of the CDR3 is 13 residues. V was clipped by 4 bases and J by 7 bases, with 11 bases between them. The germline gives CDR1 SEHNR, CDR2 FQNEAQ (reference sequence). CDR3 DNA: TGTGCCAGCAGCTACGGGTACGGGAACACCATATATTTT. It specifies CASSYGYGNTIYF. Drawing the rest from reference TRBV7-9 and TRBJ1-3, the complete variable domain is DTGVSQNPRHKITKRGQNVTFRCDPISEHNRLYWYRQTLGQGPEFLTYFQNEAQLEKSRLLSDRFSAERPKGSFSTLEIQRTEQGDSAMYLCASSYGYGNTIYFGEGSWLTVV.

The chain combines TRBV4-3 with TRBJ1-2; D gene uncertain. In germline, CDR1 is LGHNA, CDR2 YSLEER. The CDR3 loop spans 14 amino acids. V lost 4 bases and J 3 bases, leaving 12 bases between the germline ends. The CDR3, as DNA: TGCGCCAGCAGCCGAGGTCCTTCTTACTATGGCTACACCTTC. Translated, it gives CASSRGPSYYGYTF.

V and J are TRBV9 and TRBJ1-3, with TRBD1 matching over 12 bases. The CDR3 contains 17 residues. In germline, CDR1 is SGDLS, CDR2 YYNGEE. V lost 3 bases and J lost 4; bases outside the gene matches: 8. CDR3 residues: CASSEEGQGAYGNTIYF. CDR3 bases: TGTGCCAGCAGCGAGGAGGGACAGGGGGCATACGGAAACACCATATATTTT.

A few counts support this clone. The sample holds other DNA sequences that translate to the same CDR3. This chain joins TRBV5-1 and TRBJ2-5, with 7 bases that match TRBD1. The germline CDR1 and CDR2 sequences are SGHRS and YFSETQ. This CDR3 has 14 amino acids. V lost 4 bases, J lost 1 base, and 4 bases stayed unmatched. CDR3 residues: CASSLGTVQETQYF. The CDR3 region has the DNA TGCGCCAGCAGCCTTGGGACAGTCCAAGAGACCCAGTACTTC.